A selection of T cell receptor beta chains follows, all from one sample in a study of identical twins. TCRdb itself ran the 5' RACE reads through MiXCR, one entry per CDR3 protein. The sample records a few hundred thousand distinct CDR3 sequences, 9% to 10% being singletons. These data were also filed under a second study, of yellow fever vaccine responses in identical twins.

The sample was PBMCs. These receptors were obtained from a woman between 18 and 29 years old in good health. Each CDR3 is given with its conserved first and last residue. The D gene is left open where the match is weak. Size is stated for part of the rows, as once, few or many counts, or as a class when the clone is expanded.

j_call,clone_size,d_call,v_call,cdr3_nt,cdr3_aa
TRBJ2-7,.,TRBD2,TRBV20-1,TGCAGTGCTCGGGGACTAGCGGGAGGGACCTTCTACGAGCAGTACTTC,CSARGLAGGTFYEQYF
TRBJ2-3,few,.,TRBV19,TGTGCCAGTAGTAGAGACCCGTCCACAGATACGCAGTATTTT,CASSRDPSTDTQYF
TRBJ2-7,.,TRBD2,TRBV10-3,TGTGCCATCAGTGGGCGAGTGGTTGGGACTAGCGGGGGCGAGCAGTACTTC,CAISGRVVGTSGGEQYF
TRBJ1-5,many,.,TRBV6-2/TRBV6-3,TGTGCCAGCGGTACGGACGGGTACCAGCCCCAGCATTTT,CASGTDGYQPQHF
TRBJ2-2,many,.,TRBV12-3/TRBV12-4,TGTGCCAGCAGCTTGCGTAACACCGGGGAGCTGTTTTTT,CASSLRNTGELFF
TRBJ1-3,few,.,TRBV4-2,TGTGCCAGCAGCCACATTTCTACCTCTGGAAACACCATATATTTT,CASSHISTSGNTIYF
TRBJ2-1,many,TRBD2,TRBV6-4,TGTGCCAGCAGTGACCTAGCGGGGGCCAATGAGCAGTTCTTC,CASSDLAGANEQFF
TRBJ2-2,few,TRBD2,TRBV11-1,TGTGCCAGCATCATAGACATAGGACTAGCGGGATCCACCGGGGAGCTGTTTTTT,CASIIDIGLAGSTGELFF
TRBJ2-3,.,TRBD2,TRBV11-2,TGTGCCAGCAGGGCTAGGCTAGCGGGACTGTTGGACACAGATACGCAGTATTTT,CASRARLAGLLDTDTQYF
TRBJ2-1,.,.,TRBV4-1,TGCGCCAGCAGCCAGGACACTAATGAGCAGTTCTTC,CASSQDTNEQFF
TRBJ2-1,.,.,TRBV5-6,TGTGCCAGCAGCTTGTTAAGTGGGAGGCACAGCTCCTACAATGAGCAGTTCTTC,CASSLLSGRHSSYNEQFF
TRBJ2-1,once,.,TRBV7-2,TGTGCCAGCAGCTACGGGGTCGCCTACAATGAGCAGTTCTTC,CASSYGVAYNEQFF
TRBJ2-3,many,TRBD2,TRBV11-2,TGTGCCAGCAGTACCGGGACTAGAACAGATACGCAGTATTTT,CASSTGTRTDTQYF
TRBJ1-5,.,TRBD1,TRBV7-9,TGTGCCAGCAGCTTTGGACAGGGTAATCGTCAGCCCCAGCATTTT,CASSFGQGNRQPQHF
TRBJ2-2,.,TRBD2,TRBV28,TGTGCCGGCAGTTTATTTCGGACTAGCGGGGCCGGGGAGCTGTTTTTT,CAGSLFRTSGAGELFF
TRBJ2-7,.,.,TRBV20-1,TGCAGTACCTATCTTCCTGGAACCTCCTACGAGCAGTACTTC,CSTYLPGTSYEQYF
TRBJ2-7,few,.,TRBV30,TGTGCCTGGAAACCCCTCGAGAGGCTGCGCTCCTACGAGCAGTACTTC,CAWKPLERLRSYEQYF
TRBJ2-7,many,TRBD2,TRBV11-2,TGTGCCAGTCGACTAGCGGGAGCCCACGAGCAGTACTTC,CASRLAGAHEQYF
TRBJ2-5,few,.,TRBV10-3,TGTGCCATCAGTGACCTCATGGAGACCCAGTACTTC,CAISDLMETQYF
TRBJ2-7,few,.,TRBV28,TGTGCCAGCACCGCCCTCCCCTACGAGCAGTACTTC,CASTALPYEQYF
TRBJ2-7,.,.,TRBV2,TGTGCCAGCAGGGAAAGGACAGCTATCTACGAGCAGTACTTC,CASRERTAIYEQYF
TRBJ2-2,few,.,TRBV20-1,TGCAGTGCTAGCCACGACAGTCCGAACACCGGGGAGCTGTTTTTT,CSASHDSPNTGELFF
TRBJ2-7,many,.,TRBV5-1,TGCGCCAGCAGCTTGGGACTAGACTACGAGCAGTACTTC,CASSLGLDYEQYF